Below are 9 T cell receptor beta chains sequenced from a single sample in a study of blood T cell repertoires in COVID-19. The table came from immunoSEQ multiplex PCR; TCRdb's copy has only in-frame clones and leaves some out. The sample lists about 160,000 clones, approximately 86% occurring once. The sample taken for sequencing was peripheral blood. These receptors all stem from a woman older than 75 with active or convalescent COVID-19.

CDR3 DNA: TGCGCCAGCAGCTCCCCACAGGGCGGAGAGACCCAGTACTTC. Its protein is CASSSPQGGETQYF. J is TRBJ2-5 and V is TRBV5-1, with D perhaps TRBD1 (6 bases). CDR1 and CDR2 from the germline V gene are SGHRS and YFSETQ. The germline V and J ends were trimmed by 3 bases and 4 bases, with 13 bases remaining between them. The CDR3 loop spans 14 amino acids.

This clone appeared a single time. The chain combines TRBV2 with TRBJ2-5; 9 bases are a match to TRBD1. The CDR3 runs 17 residues. Germline lookup yields CDR1 SNHLY and CDR2 FYNNEI. J lost 7 bases, V lost 4 bases, and 16 bases had no gene match. The CDR3 coding sequence is TGTGCCAGCAGTGGTCCGGGACAGGGTACCGCGCTTGGGACCCAGTACTTC. Translating gives CASSGPGQGTALGTQYF.

The chain recombines TRBV18 with TRBJ1-1; 9 positions match TRBD1. Germline V gene sequence: CDR1 KGHSH, CDR2 LQKENI. V trimming: 0 bases; J trimming: 1 base; junction bases outside the gene matches: 3. The CDR3 spans 16 residues. The CDR3 spells CASSPPQGQGNTEAFF. The CDR3 nucleotides are TGTGCCAGCTCACCACCTCAGGGACAGGGGAACACTGAAGCTTTCTTT.

The gene calls are TRBV4-1 and TRBJ1-4; TRBD1 might be the D (5 bases). Germline loops: CDR1 MGHRA, CDR2 YSYEKL. Trimming stripped 3 bases from V and 7 bases from J, with 15 bases between. The CDR3 is 15 amino acids. CDR3 residues: CASSQSRGVGEKLFF. DNA of the CDR3: TGCGCCAGCAGCCAGAGCCGGGGGGTTGGTGAAAAACTGTTTTTT.

The J gene is TRBJ1-2, the V gene TRBV19, with unresolved D. Germline assignment: CDR1 LNHDA and CDR2 SQIVND (reference sequence). The V end was cut by 6 bases, the J end by 7 bases, with 24 bases between. The CDR3 sequence is 16 residues long. In DNA form, the CDR3 reads TGTGCCAGTAGCCGCCCCGAGGGAAGACTCTGGGGTGGCTACACCTTC. It codes for CASSRPEGRLWGGYTF.

The rearrangement joins TRBV28 to TRBJ2-2, with D possibly matching TRBD1 (6 bases). CDR3 length: 15 residues. V gave up 7 bases and J gave up 6 bases, with 18 bases separating them. Germline CDR1 is MDHEN and CDR2 is SYDVKM. The CDR3 coding sequence is TGTGCCAGCACTTGGGGACATCCTAGACCCGGGGAGCTGTTTTTT. It translates to CASTWGHPRPGELFF. Combining the CDR3 with reference TRBV28 and TRBJ2-2 gives the whole variable domain DVKVTQSSRYLVKRTGEKVFLECVQDMDHENMFWYRQDPGLGLRLIYFSYDVKMKEKGDIPEGYSVSREKKERFSLILESASTNQTSMYLCASTWGHPRPGELFFGEGSRLTVL.

This clone was detected a few times. V is TRBV7-2 and J is TRBJ2-6; no clear D. Trimming removed 4 bases at V and 0 bases at J, with 16 bases between. The CDR3 runs to 18 residues. Germline lookup yields CDR1 SGHTA and CDR2 FQGNSA. For the CDR3, the DNA is TGTGCCAGCAGCTCCCGACTGATCTCGAGCTCTGGGGCCAACGTCCTGACTTTC. Protein sequence: CASSSRLISSSGANVLTF.

The rearrangement uses TRBV15 and TRBJ1-2, with D unclear. The CDR3 is 16 residues long. CDR1 and CDR2 (germline): LNHNV, YYDKDF (reference sequence). Trimming shortened V by 1 base and J by 4 bases, and 16 bases separated the two germline ends. CDR3 DNA: TGTGCCACCAGCAGAGGCGGAGGCGTACAGACCTATGGCTACACCTTC. Translated, it gives CATSRGGGVQTYGYTF.

This chain joins TRBV11-2 and TRBJ1-1; D unclear. Germline CDR1 SGHAT, CDR2 FQNNGV. Deletions cut 1 base from V and 0 bases from J, with 3 bases between. The CDR3 loop spans 13 amino acids. The CDR3 here is CASSLGMNTEAFF. DNA for the CDR3: TGTGCCAGCAGCTTAGGTATGAACACTGAAGCTTTCTTT.